The rows below give T cell receptor beta chains drawn from one sample of a study of T cell responses to AZD1222 COVID-19 vaccine. Sequencing was performed with immunoSEQ multiplex PCR; in TCRdb, only in-frame clones are kept and a portion is missing. The table lists about 120,000 clones, approximately 91% of them singletons. The input for sequencing was peripheral blood, taken on day 0 of AZD1222 vaccination. The receptors derive from an adult in good health. CDR3s include the opening cysteine and the closing phenylalanine or tryptophan. D genes are given only for firm matches. Only some rows state a clone size, as once, few, many or a class for expanded clones.

J gene,CDR3 length,V gene,clone size,D gene,CDR3 DNA,CDR3 protein
TRBJ1-4,15,TRBV9,NA,NA,TGTGCCAGCAGCGTAGCACCGGCAACTAATGAAAAACTGTTTTTT,CASSVAPATNEKLFF
TRBJ2-7,11,TRBV20-1,NA,NA,TGCAGTGCCACCGGGAACTACGAGCAGTACTTC,CSATGNYEQYF
TRBJ1-2,13,TRBV27,NA,NA,TGTGCCAGCAGTCCCGGCGGAAACTATGGCTACACCTTC,CASSPGGNYGYTF
TRBJ2-7,15,TRBV14,NA,NA,TGTGCCAGCAGCCAGGATAGGGTAACTACCTACGAGCAGTACTTC,CASSQDRVTTYEQYF
TRBJ1-2,15,TRBV25-1,NA,NA,TGTGCCAGCAGTGAGGTGTCGAGGGGTCCTATCAGCTACACCTTC,CASSEVSRGPISYTF
TRBJ1-6,16,TRBV3-1/TRBV3-2,NA,NA,TGTGCCAGCAGGGGGGGGGCGAGCTCCTATAATTCACCCCTCCACTTT,CASRGGASSYNSPLHF
TRBJ1-6,13,TRBV7-3,NA,NA,TGTGCCAGCAGCTTAAGTTTTGATTCACCCCTCCACTTT,CASSLSFDSPLHF
TRBJ1-2,14,TRBV3-1/TRBV3-2,once,NA,TGTGCCAGCAGCCAAGGGACACAGGTTACTGGCTACACCTTC,CASSQGTQVTGYTF
TRBJ1-2,15,TRBV6-1,NA,NA,TGTGCCAGCAGTGAGTTCATCCAGCAGTCATCGGTTTACACCTTC,CASSEFIQQSSVYTF
TRBJ2-1,12,TRBV5-6,NA,TRBD1,TGTGCCAGCAGTTCGGACAGGGGGAAAGAGTTCTTC,CASSSDRGKEFF
TRBJ2-5,15,TRBV7-2,NA,TRBD2,TGTGCCAGCAGCATACAGCGGGGGGGTGAGGAGACCCAGTACTTC,CASSIQRGGEETQYF
TRBJ2-6,18,TRBV19,NA,NA,TGTGCCAGTAGTATAGTCGGATCCCAACTATCTGGGGCCAACGTCCTGACTTTC,CASSIVGSQLSGANVLTF
TRBJ1-1,13,TRBV30,NA,NA,TGTGCCCGGGGGCGGGGAGGCCGAGGAGGAGCTTTCTTT,CARGRGGRGGAFF
TRBJ2-5,15,TRBV5-5,NA,NA,TGTGCCAGCAGCATTCATATCCCGGAGGGGGAGACCCAGTACTTC,CASSIHIPEGETQYF
TRBJ1-2,15,TRBV10-3,NA,NA,TGTGCCATCAGTGACCCGAGTAGCAGGGTCCGTTACTACACCTTC,CAISDPSSRVRYYTF
TRBJ1-2,14,TRBV6-5,few,NA,TGTGCCAGCAGTTACTCGGGAACTAACTATGGCTACACCTTC,CASSYSGTNYGYTF
TRBJ1-1,13,TRBV5-1,few,NA,TGCGCCAGCAGCTTGGACCCGAACACTGAAGCTTTCTTT,CASSLDPNTEAFF
TRBJ1-1,14,TRBV6-6,NA,NA,TGTGCCAGCAGTTACTCGACGGCGAACCCTGAAGCTTTCTTT,CASSYSTANPEAFF